The rows below give T cell receptor beta chains drawn from one sample of a study of blood T cell repertoires in COVID-19. Generated by immunoSEQ multiplex PCR, the TCRdb table keeps only in-frame clones and is missing some. The sample contains 200,000 to 250,000 clones, approximately 84% of which appear only once. The sample consisted of peripheral blood. These receptors all come from a woman aged 25-40 years who had recovered from COVID-19. CDR3s include the opening cysteine and the closing phenylalanine or tryptophan. The D gene is left open where the match is weak. Expanded clones get a size class; other rows say once, few or many, or leave the size out.

>-|-|TRBJ2-7|TRBV7-9|14
TGTGCCAGCAGCTTAAGGGCTAGCGTCAACGAGCAGTACTTC
CASSLRASVNEQYF
>-|-|TRBJ1-6|TRBV28|15
TGTGCCAGCCATTTCCAGGGGCGGTATAATTCACCCCTCCACTTT
CASHFQGRYNSPLHF
>-|few|TRBJ1-1|TRBV5-1|15
TGCGCCAGCAGCCTGTCACAGCCCCGGGGGACTGAAGCTTTCTTT
CASSLSQPRGTEAFF
>TRBD2|-|TRBJ2-1|TRBV5-1|15
TGCGCCAGCAGCCCCGGGACTAGCGCCTACAATGAGCAGTTCTTC
CASSPGTSAYNEQFF
>TRBD2|-|TRBJ2-1|TRBV5-1|15
TGCGCCAGCAGCTTGGAACTAGCGGGAGACAATGAGCAGTTCTTC
CASSLELAGDNEQFF
>TRBD1|-|TRBJ2-7|TRBV7-3|16
TGTGCCAGCAGCTTAATGGGGACAGGGAACCCCTACGAGCAGTACTTC
CASSLMGTGNPYEQYF
>TRBD2|-|TRBJ2-5|TRBV28|14
TGTGCCAGCAGTTCCGGGACTAGCCGTGAGACCCAGTACTTC
CASSSGTSRETQYF
>TRBD2|-|TRBJ2-7|TRBV7-9|16
TGTGCCAGCAGCTTAGGATCTAGCGGTATCTCCTACGAGCAGTACTTC
CASSLGSSGISYEQYF
>-|-|TRBJ2-1|TRBV5-6|12
TGTGCCAGCAGCTTGGCTGACAATGAGCAGTTCTTC
CASSLADNEQFF
>-|few|TRBJ1-4|TRBV30|14
TGTGCCTGGAGGGGTTTGGCGGCTAATGAAAAACTGTTTTTT
CAWRGLAANEKLFF
>TRBD2|-|TRBJ2-2|TRBV7-9|19
TGTGCCAGCAGCCCCGGGACTAGCGGGAGGAGAGCGAACACCGGGGAGCTGTTTTTT
CASSPGTSGRRANTGELFF
>TRBD1|-|TRBJ2-3|TRBV4-2|17
TGTGCCAGCAGCCCGGACAGGGGGCGTAGAGGAACAGATACGCAGTATTTT
CASSPDRGRRGTDTQYF
>TRBD1|-|TRBJ1-3|TRBV29-1|13
TGCAGCGTTGTCGTTACAGGGGAAGACACCATATATTTT
CSVVVTGEDTIYF
>TRBD1|few|TRBJ2-6|TRBV6-4|16
TGTGCCAGCTCCCTGACAGGGGACTCTGGGGCCAACGTCCTGACTTTC
CASSLTGDSGANVLTF